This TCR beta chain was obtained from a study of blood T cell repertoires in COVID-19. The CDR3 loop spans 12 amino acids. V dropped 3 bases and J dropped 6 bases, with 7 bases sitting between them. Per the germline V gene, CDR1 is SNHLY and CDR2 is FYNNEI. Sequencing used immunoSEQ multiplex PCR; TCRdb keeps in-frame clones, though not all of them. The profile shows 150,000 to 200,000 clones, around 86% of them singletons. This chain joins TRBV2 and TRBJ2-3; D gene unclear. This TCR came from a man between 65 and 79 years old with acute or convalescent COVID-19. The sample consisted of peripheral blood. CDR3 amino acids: CASSEEWDTQYF. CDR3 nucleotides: TGTGCCAGCAGTGAGGAGTGGGATACGCAGTATTTT. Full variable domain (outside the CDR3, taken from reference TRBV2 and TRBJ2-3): EPEVTQTPSHQVTQMGQEVILRCVPISNHLYFYWYRQILGQKVEFLVSFYNNEISEKSEIFDDQFSVERPDGSNFTLKIRSTKLEDSAMYFCASSEEWDTQYFGPGTRLTVL.